The 24 T cell receptor beta chains below all came from one sample that was sequenced in a study of T cell repertoires in cytomegalovirus infection. TCRdb reprocessed the reads via MiXCR and lists one record per CDR3 protein. The repertoire has 250,000 or so distinct CDR3 sequences, approximately 8.3% of them found once; the top ten carry about 15%. The specimen sequenced was PBMCs. These receptors came from a human donor in good health (CMV status not recorded). Some clones in this sample may be carry-over from other donors' samples.

This clonotype was picked up many times. This chain links TRBV6-2 or TRBV6-3 with TRBJ2-1, with 9 bases lining up with TRBD2. This CDR3 has 15 residues. The trim removed 4 bases at V and 6 bases at J, leaving 7 bases unmatched. CDR1 is MNHEY and CDR2 is SVGEGT in the germline V gene. The CDR3 here is CASSSAGGPGNEQFF. The DNA for the CDR3 is TGTGCCAGCAGTTCCGCGGGGGGGCCTGGCAATGAGCAGTTCTTC.

This clonotype was counted ten times or more. The chain combines TRBV28 with TRBJ2-3; TRBD2 aligns across 11 bases. V lost 6 bases, J lost 4 bases, and 3 bases stayed unmatched. Germline CDR1 reads MDHEN; CDR2 reads SYDVKM. The CDR3 length is 14 residues. The CDR3 protein is CASSVAGGADTQYF. CDR3 coding DNA: TGTGCCAGCAGCGTAGCGGGGGGGGCAGATACGCAGTATTTT.

V is TRBV14 and J is TRBJ2-3, with 10 positions matching TRBD2. In germline, CDR1 is SGHDN, CDR2 FVKESK. Trimming cost V 0 bases and J 6 bases; bases outside gene matches: 9. The CDR3 loop spans 17 amino acids. The CDR3 DNA reads as TGTGCCAGCAGCCAAGATCGTCGCCTAGCGGGGGCTGATACGCAGTATTTT. Translating gives CASSQDRRLAGADTQYF.

This clonotype turned up a few times. A read error may produce the germline difference seen at one junction end. This chain uses TRBV4-3 with TRBJ2-7; 11 bases map to TRBD2. Per the germline V gene, CDR1 is LGHNA and CDR2 is YSLEER. This CDR3 is built from 13 residues. CDR3 sequence reads: CASSQDPSGRIDF. The CDR3 DNA is TGCGCCAGCAGCCAAGATCCTAGCGGGAGGATTGACTTC.

This clonotype appeared a few times. The chain employs TRBV4-2 and TRBJ2-1, with TRBD2 identical over 9 bases. The V segment lost 0 bases and the J segment 4 bases; nucleotides outside the gene matches: 1. The CDR3 runs to 15 residues. The germline gives CDR1 LGHNA, CDR2 YNFKEQ. Written as DNA, the CDR3 is TGTGCCAGCAGCCAAGATGCGGGGGGGTACAATGAGCAGTTCTTC. Translated: CASSQDAGGYNEQFF.

The chain links TRBV12-3 or TRBV12-4 to TRBJ2-6; TRBD1 or TRBD2 may be the D gene (5 bases each). This CDR3 contains 14 residues. V shed 8 bases and J shed 3 bases, with 11 bases lying between them. The CDR3 region is CASSDSGGANVLTF. The CDR3 coding sequence is TGTGCCAGCTCCGACAGCGGTGGGGCCAACGTCCTGACTTTC.

By frequency in the sample, this clonotype is medium-sized. The V call is TRBV7-2, the J call TRBJ2-2; a possible D gene is TRBD2 (5 bases). Trimming took off 4 bases at V and 2 bases at J, with 11 bases between the two ends. Germline CDR1 is SGHTA and CDR2 is FQGNSA. This CDR3 region has 15 residues. CDR3 protein: CASSYPAGNTGELFF. CDR3 nucleotide sequence: TGTGCCAGCAGCTATCCTGCGGGTAACACCGGGGAGCTGTTTTTT.

This clonotype was picked up one time. The chain combines TRBV29-1 with TRBJ1-1; maybe TRBD1 (5 bases). The V and J ends lost 7 bases and 0 bases respectively, with 15 bases between them. CDR3 length: 14 residues. CDR1 is SQVTM, CDR2 ANQGSEA, per germline. CDR3 sequence: CSAAGGALNTEAFF. The CDR3 DNA sequence: TGCAGCGCCGCGGGAGGGGCTTTGAACACTGAAGCTTTCTTT.

The J gene is TRBJ2-1, the V gene TRBV29-1; 15 bases are a match to TRBD2. CDR1 SQVTM and CDR2 ANQGSEA come from the germline V gene. The CDR3 totals 16 residues. V shed 6 bases and J 5 bases; nucleotides not matched to a gene: 8. The CDR3 DNA reads as TGCAGCGTCGCGGGACTAGCGGGAGGACCGAACAATGAGCAGTTCTTC. Its protein product is CSVAGLAGGPNNEQFF.

The CDR3, as DNA: TGCGCCAGCAGCTTGGCGGGGGAGGATTTCGGCTACACCTTC. Its translation: CASSLAGEDFGYTF. V usage is TRBV5-1 and J usage is TRBJ1-2, with D tentatively TRBD1 (5 bases). The CDR3 sequence is 14 residues long. CDR1 SGHRS and CDR2 YFSETQ come from the germline V gene. V lost 0 bases to trimming and J lost 8 bases, with 14 bases between them.

The chain is built from TRBV12-3 or TRBV12-4 and TRBJ1-4; tentative D call: TRBD1 (6 bases). The CDR3 has 15 amino acids. V was shortened by 6 bases and J by 5 bases, with 16 bases between the two germline ends. As DNA, the CDR3 is TGTGCCAGCAGCTACGTCGGACAGATAAATGAAAAACTGTTTTTT. It is translated as CASSYVGQINEKLFF.

This clonotype was recorded at least ten times. V and J are TRBV12-3 or TRBV12-4 and TRBJ2-7; D ambiguous. Deletions cut 6 bases from V and 0 bases from J, with 9 bases between. The CDR3 has 13 residues. In DNA, the CDR3 is TGTGCCAGCAGGGCCGGGCCCTCCTACGAGCAGTACTTC. Its translation is CASRAGPSYEQYF.

This clonotype has more than one count but fewer than ten. The chain is built from TRBV7-9 and TRBJ2-7; D unclear. The ends were cut back, 3 bases at V and 5 bases at J, with 11 bases in the middle. CDR1 and CDR2 (germline): SEHNR, FQNEAQ (reference sequence). This CDR3 has 13 amino acids. CDR3 bases: TGTGCCAGCAGCTTGGTTCGAAGTAACGAGCAGTACTTC. Protein sequence: CASSLVRSNEQYF.

This clonotype was observed at least ten times. The chain carries TRBV7-8 and TRBJ2-5; D might be TRBD1 (5 bases). Trimming left V 2 bases short and J 4 bases short, with 14 bases between. Germline values: CDR1 SGHVS, CDR2 FQNEAQ. The CDR3 extends over 15 amino acids. The CDR3 sequence: CASSLLRASRETQYF. CDR3 in DNA: TGTGCCAGCAGCTTACTCAGGGCCTCCCGAGAGACCCAGTACTTC.

This clonotype occurred many times. The gene calls are TRBV7-2 and TRBJ2-2, with 10 bases identical to TRBD2. The CDR3 has 17 amino acids. Germline V lookup: CDR1 SGHTA, CDR2 FQGNSA. V dropped 11 bases and J dropped 5; count of bases not matched to a gene: 17. Written as DNA, the CDR3 is TGTGCCTCCGGACGGAGGGCTAGCGGGAGTAGTACCGGGGAGCTGTTTTTT. Translation: CASGRRASGSSTGELFF.

The J gene is TRBJ1-2, the V gene TRBV19, with 10 positions matching TRBD1. This CDR3 has 15 residues. Germline values: CDR1 LNHDA, CDR2 SQIVND (reference sequence). V was clipped by 3 bases and J by 6 bases; unmatched bases: 7. This chain's CDR3 is CASSIGPGTGDGYTF. The CDR3 nucleotides are TGTGCCAGTAGTATTGGACCCGGGACAGGGGATGGCTACACCTTC.

The chain recombines TRBV20-1 with TRBJ1-5; the match to TRBD1 covers 7 bases. V shed 5 bases and J 9 bases; nucleotides not matched to a gene: 13. The CDR3 consists of 14 residues. Germline values: CDR1 DFQATT, CDR2 SNEGSKA (reference sequence). Written as DNA, the CDR3 is TGCAGTGCTCCCCGGACAGGTCCCCTAGGGCCCCAGCATTTT. It encodes CSAPRTGPLGPQHF.

CDR3 sequence reads: CASSSPGQPSSGNTIYF. CDR3 sequence (DNA): TGTGCCAGCAGCTCCCCGGGACAGCCGAGCTCTGGAAACACCATATATTTT. This chain links TRBV7-6 with TRBJ1-3, with 7 bases fitting TRBD1. This CDR3 comprises 17 residues. Germline trimming cut 4 bases from V and 0 bases from J; bases unmatched to any gene: 9. The germline CDR1 and CDR2 sequences are SGHVS and FNYEAQ. Variable domain in full (rest from reference TRBV7-6 and TRBJ1-3): GAGVSQSPRYKVTKRGQDVALRCDPISGHVSLYWYRQALGQGPEFLTYFNYEAQQDKSGLPNDRFSAERPEGSISTLTIQRTEQRDSAMYRCASSSPGQPSSGNTIYFGEGSWLTVV.

This clonotype was seen repeatedly, ten times or more. The chain has TRBV7-2 and TRBJ1-1; TRBD1 is a possible D gene (5 bases). Per the germline V gene, CDR1 is SGHTA and CDR2 is FQGNSA. The ends were cut back, 1 base at V and 10 bases at J, with 13 bases in the middle. This CDR3 is 13 amino acids long. CDR3 bases: TGTGCCAGCAGCTTAGGGGAACAGGCTTCAGCTTTCTTT. Protein product: CASSLGEQASAFF.

This clonotype has just a few counts. The V gene is TRBV14, the J gene TRBJ1-6; D is possibly TRBD1 (5 bases). Trimming cost V 4 bases and J 8 bases, with 21 bases left between them. Germline CDR1 is SGHDN and CDR2 is FVKESK. This CDR3 has 17 residues. The CDR3 DNA follows: TGTGCCAGCAGCCGAAGAGTCCCGACAGTCATCGATTCACCCCTCCACTTT. Its protein product is CASSRRVPTVIDSPLHF.

This clonotype was seen only a few times. The rearrangement uses TRBV18 and TRBJ1-2; possibly TRBD1 for D (6 bases). The V and J ends lost 3 bases and 2 bases respectively, with 16 bases between them. CDR1 is KGHSH and CDR2 is LQKENI in the germline V gene. The CDR3 runs 16 residues. DNA for the CDR3: TGTGCCAGCTCACCCGCCGGGACATCGCCCAACTATGGCTACACCTTC. Amino acid sequence: CASSPAGTSPNYGYTF. Complete variable domain (other parts from reference TRBV18 and TRBJ1-2): NAGVMQNPRHLVRRRGQEARLRCSPMKGHSHVYWYRQLPEEGLKFMVYLQKENIIDESGMPKERFSAEFPKEGPSILRIQQVVRGDSAAYFCASSPAGTSPNYGYTFGSGTRLTVV.

This clonotype appeared many times. The CDR3 DNA follows: TGTGCCAGCAGCTTGACAGTCTCTAATGAAAAACTGTTTTTT. Residues: CASSLTVSNEKLFF. This chain uses TRBV7-2 with TRBJ1-4, with D maybe TRBD1 (5 bases). Germline V CDR1 and CDR2: SGHTA, FQGNSA. Trimming pared 3 bases from V and 3 bases from J, leaving 8 bases between. The CDR3 sequence is 14 residues long.

This clonotype was picked up many times. This chain links TRBV7-2 with TRBJ2-1, with 9 bases that match TRBD2. Unmatched junction bases numbered 10, after V lost 1 base and J lost 9 bases. CDR1 SGHTA and CDR2 FQGNSA come from the germline V gene. This CDR3 contains 16 residues. The CDR3: CASSLDGGGAYAEQFF. The CDR3 DNA follows: TGTGCCAGCAGCTTAGACGGCGGGGGGGCCTATGCTGAGCAGTTCTTC.

This clonotype was seen ten or more times. The genes are TRBV19 and TRBJ2-2; D is ambiguous. The CDR3 length is 14 residues. Trimming cost V 1 base and J 7 bases, with 10 bases left between them. Germline values: CDR1 LNHDA, CDR2 SQIVND (reference sequence). The CDR3 sequence is CASSIASFDGELFF. DNA for the CDR3: TGTGCCAGTAGTATAGCCAGCTTTGACGGGGAGCTGTTTTTT.